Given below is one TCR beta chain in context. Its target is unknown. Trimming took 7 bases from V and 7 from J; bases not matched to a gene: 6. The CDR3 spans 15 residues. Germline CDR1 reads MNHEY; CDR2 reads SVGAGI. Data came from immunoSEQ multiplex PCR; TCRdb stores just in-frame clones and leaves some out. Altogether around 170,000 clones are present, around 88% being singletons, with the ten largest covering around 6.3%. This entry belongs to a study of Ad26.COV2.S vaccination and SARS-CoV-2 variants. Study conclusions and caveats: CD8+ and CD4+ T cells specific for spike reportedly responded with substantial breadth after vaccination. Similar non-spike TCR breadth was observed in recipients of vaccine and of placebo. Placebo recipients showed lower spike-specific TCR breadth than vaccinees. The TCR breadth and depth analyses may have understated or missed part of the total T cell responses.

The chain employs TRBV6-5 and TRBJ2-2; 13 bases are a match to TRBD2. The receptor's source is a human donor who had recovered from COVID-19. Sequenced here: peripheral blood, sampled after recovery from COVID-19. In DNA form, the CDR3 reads TGTGCCAGCACGTTGGGACTAGCGGGAAACGGGGAGCTGTTTTTT. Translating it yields CASTLGLAGNGELFF.